The source of this T cell receptor (beta chain) is a study of cytomegalovirus exposure and HLA in healthy donors. This CDR3 region has 13 residues. The germline V gene has CDR1 KGHSH and CDR2 LQKENI. Between the trimmed V and J ends, which lost 3 bases and 8 bases, there was a span of 11 bases. The data were produced by immunoSEQ multiplex PCR, yet TCRdb's version contains in-frame clones alone and is incomplete. The data contain approximately 170,000 clones, roughly nine tenths of them singletons. The chain employs TRBV18 and TRBJ2-1; no definite D call. The origin of this receptor is a woman aged 18-30 years in good health and CMV-seropositive. The specimen sequenced was PBMCs. This CDR3 is CASSPRLGYEQFF. The CDR3 DNA is TGTGCCAGCTCACCCAGACTCGGCTATGAGCAGTTCTTC.